This T cell receptor (beta chain) was identified in a study of PD-1 blockade in classical Hodgkin lymphoma. TCRdb keeps only in-frame clones here, not all; method: immunoSEQ multiplex PCR. There are approximately 24,000 clones in the sample; around 84% occur only once, and 6.2% lies in the top ten. The germline gives CDR1 SGHNT, CDR2 YENEEA. The CDR3 covers 15 residues. The V and J ends lost 3 bases and 0 bases respectively, with 8 bases between them. Time point here: cycle 4 day 1 (C4D1), after six to seven weeks of nivolumab. Relapse after autologous stem cell transplantation occurred in every patient, and brentuximab vedotin exposure varied. The patients, who had relapsed/refractory classical Hodgkin lymphoma, achieved best responses of complete response, partial response or progressive disease.

This material consisted of peripheral blood mononuclear cells (PBMCs), taken before the fourth cycle of nivolumab. This receptor was identified in a human donor with classical Hodgkin lymphoma. The V gene is TRBV11-3, the J gene TRBJ1-4; D not resolved. This CDR3 is CASSLRFATNEKLFF. CDR3 coding DNA: TGTGCCAGCAGCTTGAGGTTTGCAACTAATGAAAAACTGTTTTTT.